This T cell receptor (beta chain) was profiled in a study of blood T cell repertoires in COVID-19. TCRdb's table, derived via immunoSEQ multiplex PCR, lists solely in-frame clones and lacks some. The repertoire holds hundreds of thousands of clones, with 70% to 90% as singletons. Trimming shortened V by 3 bases and J by 7 bases, and 12 bases separated the two germline ends. The CDR3 runs 13 residues. CDR1 SGHKS and CDR2 YYEKEE come from the germline V gene (reference sequence). This chain joins TRBV5-5 and TRBJ2-3, with a weak D call TRBD2 (6 bases). This TCR was sampled from a man aged 25 to 45 who had recovered from COVID-19. Sample: PBMCs or T cells enriched from blood (not recorded which). The CDR3 is CASSSWDSHTQYF. CDR3 nucleotide sequence: TGTGCCAGCAGCTCCTGGGACTCGCATACGCAGTATTTT.